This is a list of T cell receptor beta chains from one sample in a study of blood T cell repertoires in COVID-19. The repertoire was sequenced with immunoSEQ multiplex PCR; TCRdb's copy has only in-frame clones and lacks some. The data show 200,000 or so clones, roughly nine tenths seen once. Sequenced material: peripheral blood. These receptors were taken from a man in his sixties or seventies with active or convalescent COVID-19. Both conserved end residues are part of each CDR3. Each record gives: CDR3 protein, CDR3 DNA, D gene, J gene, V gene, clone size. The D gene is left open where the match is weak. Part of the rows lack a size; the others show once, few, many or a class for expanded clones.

cdr3_aa: CASRAEADLTGYTF
cdr3_nt: TGCGCCAGCAGGGCTGAGGCTGACCTCACTGGCTACACCTTC
d_call: .
j_call: TRBJ1-2
v_call: TRBV5-1
clone_size: few

cdr3_aa: CASSLFGLRGQALEAFF
cdr3_nt: TGTGCCAGCAGTCTCTTCGGTCTTCGGGGACAGGCCCTTGAAGCTTTCTTT
d_call: TRBD1
j_call: TRBJ1-1
v_call: TRBV6-2/TRBV6-3
clone_size: once

cdr3_aa: CASSLGGEFGYTF
cdr3_nt: TGTGCCAGCAGTTTGGGGGGGGAGTTCGGCTACACCTTC
d_call: .
j_call: TRBJ1-2
v_call: TRBV12-3/TRBV12-4
clone_size: .

cdr3_aa: CASSLSGTSVFNEQFF
cdr3_nt: TGTGCCAGCAGCTTATCCGGGACTAGCGTTTTCAATGAGCAGTTCTTC
d_call: TRBD2
j_call: TRBJ2-1
v_call: TRBV5-6
clone_size: once

cdr3_aa: CASSFPSGGVTDTQYF
cdr3_nt: TGTGCCAGCAGTTTTCCCTCCGGCGGGGTCACAGATACGCAGTATTTT
d_call: .
j_call: TRBJ2-3
v_call: TRBV6-6
clone_size: few

cdr3_aa: CASSRRQGTDTQYF
cdr3_nt: TGTGCCAGCAGCCGGCGACAGGGCACAGATACGCAGTATTTT
d_call: .
j_call: TRBJ2-3
v_call: TRBV3-1/TRBV3-2
clone_size: .

cdr3_aa: CASSKPGNEQFF
cdr3_nt: TGCGCCAGCAGCAAACCAGGGAACGAGCAGTTCTTC
d_call: .
j_call: TRBJ2-1
v_call: TRBV5-1
clone_size: .

cdr3_aa: CATSRTPGLAGPNEQFF
cdr3_nt: TGTGCCACCAGCAGGACCCCGGGACTAGCGGGACCAAATGAGCAGTTCTTC
d_call: TRBD2
j_call: TRBJ2-1
v_call: TRBV15
clone_size: once

cdr3_aa: CASSQVSGSNQPQHF
cdr3_nt: TGTGCCAGCAGCCAAGTCTCCGGTAGCAATCAGCCCCAGCATTTT
d_call: .
j_call: TRBJ1-5
v_call: TRBV3-1/TRBV3-2
clone_size: once

cdr3_aa: CASSLGPGTQYF
cdr3_nt: TGTGCCAGCAGCTTAGGGCCAGGGACCCAGTACTTC
d_call: .
j_call: TRBJ2-5
v_call: TRBV11-3
clone_size: .

cdr3_aa: CASGASYNEQFF
cdr3_nt: TGTGCCAGCGGGGCTTCCTACAATGAGCAGTTCTTC
d_call: .
j_call: TRBJ2-1
v_call: TRBV6-5
clone_size: .

cdr3_aa: CASTRGGTSPLHF
cdr3_nt: TGTGCCAGCACGAGGGGGGGTACCTCACCCCTCCACTTT
d_call: .
j_call: TRBJ1-6
v_call: TRBV6-6
clone_size: .

cdr3_aa: CASSSGGSHYGYTF
cdr3_nt: TGTGCCAGCAGCTCAGGGGGATCCCATTATGGCTACACCTTC
d_call: TRBD1
j_call: TRBJ1-2
v_call: TRBV11-2
clone_size: .

cdr3_aa: CASSLDRTANEKLFF
cdr3_nt: TGTGCCAGCAGCTTAGATCGGACAGCTAATGAAAAACTGTTTTTT
d_call: .
j_call: TRBJ1-4
v_call: TRBV11-2
clone_size: once

cdr3_aa: CASSLEASFSYEQYF
cdr3_nt: TGTGCCAGCAGTTTAGAGGCTAGCTTTTCCTACGAGCAGTACTTC
d_call: .
j_call: TRBJ2-7
v_call: TRBV28
clone_size: .

cdr3_aa: CASSFGPQGELFF
cdr3_nt: TGTGCCAGCAGCTTCGGTCCCCAAGGGGAGCTGTTTTTT
d_call: .
j_call: TRBJ2-2
v_call: TRBV11-3
clone_size: once

cdr3_aa: CASSLMQGATYGYTF
cdr3_nt: TGTGCCAGCAGCTTGATGCAGGGGGCTACCTATGGCTACACCTTC
d_call: TRBD1
j_call: TRBJ1-2
v_call: TRBV5-5
clone_size: .

cdr3_aa: CASSEVLAGYNEQFF
cdr3_nt: TGTGCCAGCAGTGAGGTGCTAGCGGGATACAATGAGCAGTTCTTC
d_call: TRBD2
j_call: TRBJ2-1
v_call: TRBV6-4
clone_size: .

cdr3_aa: CASQKGGPAYGYTF
cdr3_nt: TGTGCCAGCCAAAAAGGGGGCCCGGCCTATGGCTACACCTTC
d_call: TRBD1
j_call: TRBJ1-2
v_call: TRBV28
clone_size: once

cdr3_aa: CASSPGSSGPYNEQFF
cdr3_nt: TGTGCCAGCAGTCCTGGATCAAGCGGCCCTTACAATGAGCAGTTCTTC
d_call: .
j_call: TRBJ2-1
v_call: TRBV7-2
clone_size: .

cdr3_aa: CASSEWKAIDSTQYF
cdr3_nt: TGTGCCAGCAGTGAATGGAAGGCTATTGACTCGACCCAGTACTTC
d_call: .
j_call: TRBJ2-5
v_call: TRBV2
clone_size: .

cdr3_aa: CASSPRTSAYEQYF
cdr3_nt: TGTGCCAGCAGCCCCCGGACAAGCGCCTACGAGCAGTACTTC
d_call: .
j_call: TRBJ2-7
v_call: TRBV7-2
clone_size: .

cdr3_aa: CASSVLTGEVNEKLFF
cdr3_nt: TGCGCCAGCAGTGTATTAACAGGGGAGGTTAATGAAAAACTGTTTTTT
d_call: TRBD1
j_call: TRBJ1-4
v_call: TRBV4-3
clone_size: .

cdr3_aa: CASSLGRGNEKLFF
cdr3_nt: TGCGCCAGCAGCCTAGGGCGGGGTAATGAAAAACTGTTTTTT
d_call: .
j_call: TRBJ1-4
v_call: TRBV5-1
clone_size: .

cdr3_aa: CASSFTVTDTQYF
cdr3_nt: TGTGCCAGTAGTTTTACGGTTACAGATACGCAGTATTTT
d_call: .
j_call: TRBJ2-3
v_call: TRBV19
clone_size: .

cdr3_aa: CASSQLAGGTGELFF
cdr3_nt: TGTGCCAGCAGCCAGCTAGCGGGGGGGACCGGGGAGCTGTTTTTT
d_call: TRBD2
j_call: TRBJ2-2
v_call: TRBV11-3
clone_size: .

cdr3_aa: CASSQDRSGSPAETQYF
cdr3_nt: TGCGCCAGCAGCCAAGATCGGTCCGGGAGTCCCGCAGAGACCCAGTACTTC
d_call: .
j_call: TRBJ2-5
v_call: TRBV4-1
clone_size: .

cdr3_aa: CASSLGVEEKLFF
cdr3_nt: TGTGCCAGCAGCTTAGGAGTCGAGGAAAAACTGTTTTTT
d_call: .
j_call: TRBJ1-4
v_call: TRBV13
clone_size: .

cdr3_aa: CASSSQTGSGNTIYF
cdr3_nt: TGTGCCAGCAGTTCCCAAACGGGCTCTGGAAACACCATATATTTT
d_call: .
j_call: TRBJ1-3
v_call: TRBV27
clone_size: few

cdr3_aa: CASSPTTGGYEQYF
cdr3_nt: TGTGCCAGCAGTCCTACCACCGGAGGCTACGAGCAGTACTTC
d_call: .
j_call: TRBJ2-7
v_call: TRBV27
clone_size: .

cdr3_aa: CASTTGTFGYTF
cdr3_nt: TGTGCCAGCACCACCGGGACATTCGGCTACACCTTC
d_call: .
j_call: TRBJ1-2
v_call: TRBV28
clone_size: .

cdr3_aa: CATSRPGQGNEQYF
cdr3_nt: TGTGCCACCAGCAGACCGGGACAGGGGAACGAGCAGTACTTC
d_call: TRBD1
j_call: TRBJ2-7
v_call: TRBV15
clone_size: .

cdr3_aa: CASSRWANQPQHF
cdr3_nt: TGTGCCAGTAGTAGATGGGCCAATCAGCCCCAGCATTTT
d_call: .
j_call: TRBJ1-5
v_call: TRBV19
clone_size: .

cdr3_aa: CASSSGQGFGNTIYF
cdr3_nt: TGTGCCAGCAGCTCTGGACAGGGATTTGGAAACACCATATATTTT
d_call: TRBD1
j_call: TRBJ1-3
v_call: TRBV7-9
clone_size: .

cdr3_aa: CASSVASGTENYF
cdr3_nt: .
d_call: .
j_call: TRBJ2-3
v_call: TRBV9
clone_size: .

cdr3_aa: CASSLVVGASNQPQHF
cdr3_nt: TGTGCCAGCAGCTTAGTGGTAGGGGCCAGCAATCAGCCCCAGCATTTT
d_call: .
j_call: TRBJ1-5
v_call: TRBV7-2
clone_size: .

cdr3_aa: CASSLGRLDNQPQHF
cdr3_nt: TGTGCCAGCAGCTTAGGGCGGCTCGACAATCAGCCCCAGCATTTT
d_call: .
j_call: TRBJ1-5
v_call: TRBV7-2
clone_size: few

cdr3_aa: CASTLLGTAGNTIYF
cdr3_nt: TGTGCCAGCACCCTACTAGGGACAGCTGGAAACACCATATATTTT
d_call: TRBD1
j_call: TRBJ1-3
v_call: TRBV7-9
clone_size: .

cdr3_aa: CASSTGGYEQYF
cdr3_nt: TGCGCCAGCAGCACAGGGGGGTACGAGCAGTACTTC
d_call: TRBD1
j_call: TRBJ2-7
v_call: TRBV5-1
clone_size: .

cdr3_aa: CASSLQQGDGELFF
cdr3_nt: TGTGCCAGCAGCTTACAACAGGGGGACGGGGAGCTGTTTTTT
d_call: TRBD1
j_call: TRBJ2-2
v_call: TRBV7-8
clone_size: .

cdr3_aa: CASSRGGGYNEQFF
cdr3_nt: TGTGCCAGCAGCAGGGGGGGCGGATACAATGAGCAGTTCTTC
d_call: .
j_call: TRBJ2-1
v_call: TRBV7-2
clone_size: .

cdr3_aa: CSVQRGLIDEQYF
cdr3_nt: TGCAGCGTCCAAAGGGGGCTCATAGACGAGCAGTACTTC
d_call: TRBD1
j_call: TRBJ2-7
v_call: TRBV29-1
clone_size: .

cdr3_aa: CSVGDRGPYGYTF
cdr3_nt: TGCAGCGTAGGGGACAGGGGGCCCTATGGCTACACCTTC
d_call: TRBD1
j_call: TRBJ1-2
v_call: TRBV29-1
clone_size: .

cdr3_aa: CAWKAPGARSPLHF
cdr3_nt: TGTGCCTGGAAGGCTCCAGGGGCACGTTCACCCCTCCACTTT
d_call: .
j_call: TRBJ1-6
v_call: TRBV30
clone_size: .

cdr3_aa: CASPRDRGRRETQYF
cdr3_nt: TGTGCCAGCCCCCGAGACAGGGGGCGCCGGGAGACCCAGTACTTC
d_call: TRBD1
j_call: TRBJ2-5
v_call: TRBV2
clone_size: .

cdr3_aa: CASSRGQGTEAFF
cdr3_nt: TGTGCCAGCAGCCGGGGACAGGGGACTGAAGCTTTCTTT
d_call: TRBD1
j_call: TRBJ1-1
v_call: TRBV3-1/TRBV3-2
clone_size: .

cdr3_aa: CASSLDGTGVEQQYF
cdr3_nt: TGCGCCAGCAGCTTGGATGGGACAGGGGTCGAACAGCAGTACTTC
d_call: TRBD1
j_call: TRBJ2-7
v_call: TRBV5-1
clone_size: .

cdr3_aa: CASSLQGPPYEQYF
cdr3_nt: TGTGCCAGTAGCCTACAGGGGCCCCCCTACGAGCAGTACTTC
d_call: TRBD1
j_call: TRBJ2-7
v_call: TRBV19
clone_size: .

cdr3_aa: CASSVGDPYEQYF
cdr3_nt: TGTGCCAGCAGCGTCGGGGATCCCTACGAGCAGTACTTC
d_call: .
j_call: TRBJ2-7
v_call: TRBV9
clone_size: .

cdr3_aa: CASSQDRLTMNTEAFF
cdr3_nt: TGTGCCAGCAGCCAAGACAGGTTGACCATGAACACTGAAGCTTTCTTT
d_call: .
j_call: TRBJ1-1
v_call: TRBV3-1/TRBV3-2
clone_size: .

cdr3_aa: CASSFMGLAGEETQYF
cdr3_nt: TGTGCCAGCAGCTTCATGGGTCTAGCGGGAGAAGAGACCCAGTACTTC
d_call: TRBD2
j_call: TRBJ2-5
v_call: TRBV5-6
clone_size: .

cdr3_aa: CASSSGQGSTDTQYF
cdr3_nt: TGTGCCAGCAGCTCCGGACAGGGAAGCACAGATACGCAGTATTTT
d_call: TRBD1
j_call: TRBJ2-3
v_call: TRBV7-7
clone_size: .

cdr3_aa: CASSADRVQYF
cdr3_nt: TGTGCCAGCAGCGCCGACAGGGTTCAGTACTTC
d_call: TRBD1
j_call: TRBJ2-7
v_call: TRBV7-8
clone_size: .

cdr3_aa: CASRVGQGGEQYF
cdr3_nt: TGTGCCAGCAGGGTTGGACAGGGCGGCGAGCAGTACTTC
d_call: TRBD1
j_call: TRBJ2-7
v_call: TRBV2
clone_size: .

cdr3_aa: CASSVLAGAPDTQYF
cdr3_nt: TGTGCCAGCAGTGTACTAGCGGGAGCCCCAGATACGCAGTATTTT
d_call: TRBD2
j_call: TRBJ2-3
v_call: TRBV25-1
clone_size: .